This is a list of T cell receptor beta chains from one sample in a study of T cell clones after liver transplantation. The repertoire was sequenced with immunoSEQ multiplex PCR; TCRdb's copy has only in-frame clones and lacks some. The sample carries roughly 80,000 clones, roughly 80% recorded once. This specimen consisted of CD4+ T cells from blood, obtained 46 months after liver transplant. The receptors derive from a human patient who received a liver transplant. Part of the T cells may come from the graft donor. Each CDR3 is given with its conserved first and last residue. A D gene is named only where the DNA matches it firmly. Size is omitted from some rows. Given values are once, few, many or a class for expanded clones.

v_gene: TRBV5-1; abundance: -; j_gene: TRBJ2-3; d_gene: -; CDR3nt: TGCGCCAGCAGCCTGGGGCCAGTTAGCACAGATACGCAGTATTTT; CDR3aa: CASSLGPVSTDTQYF
v_gene: TRBV14; abundance: -; j_gene: TRBJ2-7; d_gene: -; CDR3nt: TGTGCCAGCAGCCAAGAAATGGGCTACTACGAGCAGTACTTC; CDR3aa: CASSQEMGYYEQYF
v_gene: TRBV7-6; abundance: -; j_gene: TRBJ2-3; d_gene: -; CDR3nt: TGTGCCAGCAGCCTCCGGACTCTCCGAACAGATACGCAGTATTTT; CDR3aa: CASSLRTLRTDTQYF
v_gene: TRBV7-9; abundance: -; j_gene: TRBJ1-4; d_gene: -; CDR3nt: TGTGCCAGCCAAGGCGGGTCTGAAAAACTGTTTTTT; CDR3aa: CASQGGSEKLFF
v_gene: TRBV11-2; abundance: few; j_gene: TRBJ1-2; d_gene: TRBD1; CDR3nt: TGTGCCAGCAGCCCCTTGACAGGGAATGGCGGCTACACCTTC; CDR3aa: CASSPLTGNGGYTF
v_gene: TRBV5-1; abundance: few; j_gene: TRBJ2-5; d_gene: TRBD1; CDR3nt: TGCGCCAGCAGCTTGATCGACAGGGGGTACCAAGAGACCCAGTACTTC; CDR3aa: CASSLIDRGYQETQYF
v_gene: TRBV19; abundance: -; j_gene: TRBJ1-2; d_gene: -; CDR3nt: TGTGCCAGTAGTTACGAAAACTATGGCTACACCTTC; CDR3aa: CASSYENYGYTF
v_gene: TRBV5-4; abundance: -; j_gene: TRBJ1-2; d_gene: TRBD1; CDR3nt: TGTGCCAGCAGCTTGGACAGGGGCCATGGCTACACCTTC; CDR3aa: CASSLDRGHGYTF
v_gene: TRBV11-2; abundance: -; j_gene: TRBJ2-3; d_gene: TRBD2; CDR3nt: TGTGCCAGCAGCTATCGGGGGGATAGCACAGATACGCAGTATTTT; CDR3aa: CASSYRGDSTDTQYF
v_gene: TRBV28; abundance: -; j_gene: TRBJ2-3; d_gene: -; CDR3nt: TGTGCCAGCAACAGGGTCGGGGGGTACTCCTTGGCCCGCACAGATACGCAGTATTTT; CDR3aa: CASNRVGGYSLARTDTQYF
v_gene: TRBV6-1; abundance: once; j_gene: TRBJ2-2; d_gene: TRBD2; CDR3nt: TGTGCCAGCAGTGAAAGAACTAGCGGGAGGTTCACCGGGGAGCTGTTTTTT; CDR3aa: CASSERTSGRFTGELFF
v_gene: TRBV5-6; abundance: -; j_gene: TRBJ2-7; d_gene: -; CDR3nt: TGTGCCAGCAGCGCCGAGACAGGACCCTACGAGCAGTACTTC; CDR3aa: CASSAETGPYEQYF
v_gene: TRBV28; abundance: -; j_gene: TRBJ1-2; d_gene: -; CDR3nt: TGTGCCAGCAACTCAGCCCCATATGGCTACACCTTC; CDR3aa: CASNSAPYGYTF
v_gene: TRBV11-3; abundance: -; j_gene: TRBJ2-3; d_gene: -; CDR3nt: TGTGCCAGCAGCTTGGGACGCACGGGGTTTGATACGCAGTATTTT; CDR3aa: CASSLGRTGFDTQYF
v_gene: TRBV14; abundance: -; j_gene: TRBJ1-2; d_gene: -; CDR3nt: TGTGCCAGCAGCCAAACCCGGGGGGTTTATGGCTACACCTTC; CDR3aa: CASSQTRGVYGYTF
v_gene: TRBV2; abundance: -; j_gene: TRBJ1-2; d_gene: TRBD1; CDR3nt: TGTGCCAGCAGCGAACAGGGGGGGTATGGCTACACCTTC; CDR3aa: CASSEQGGYGYTF
v_gene: TRBV18; abundance: -; j_gene: TRBJ2-7; d_gene: -; CDR3nt: TGTGCCAGCTCACCGAATAGCGGAGACTACGAGCAGTACTTC; CDR3aa: CASSPNSGDYEQYF
v_gene: TRBV7-8; abundance: few; j_gene: TRBJ1-4; d_gene: -; CDR3nt: TGTGCCAGCAGCTTAGGGGAGGGCAGGGCAAATGAAAAACTGTTTTTT; CDR3aa: CASSLGEGRANEKLFF
v_gene: TRBV28; abundance: -; j_gene: TRBJ2-2; d_gene: TRBD2; CDR3nt: TGTGCCAGCAGTTTTCCAGCGGGAGAACGGGTATGGACCGGGGAGCTGTTTTTT; CDR3aa: CASSFPAGERVWTGELFF
v_gene: TRBV5-8; abundance: -; j_gene: TRBJ1-5; d_gene: -; CDR3nt: TGTGCCAGCAGCCTGGGGGTAGGGGGGCAGCCCCAGCATTTT; CDR3aa: CASSLGVGGQPQHF
v_gene: TRBV5-1; abundance: once; j_gene: TRBJ1-1; d_gene: -; CDR3nt: TGCGCCAGCAGCCCCCGGGACCCGAACACTGAAGCTTTCTTT; CDR3aa: CASSPRDPNTEAFF
v_gene: TRBV2; abundance: -; j_gene: TRBJ2-3; d_gene: -; CDR3nt: TGTGCCAGCAAACCGGAGGGTACGCAGTATTTT; CDR3aa: CASKPEGTQYF
v_gene: TRBV6-6; abundance: -; j_gene: TRBJ2-1; d_gene: TRBD2; CDR3nt: TGTGCCAGCAGCAACCTAGCGGGAGTATTCAATGAGCAGTTCTTC; CDR3aa: CASSNLAGVFNEQFF
v_gene: TRBV12-5; abundance: few; j_gene: TRBJ1-3; d_gene: -; CDR3nt: TGTGCTAGTGGCTTAGGGGGCTCTGGAAACACCATATATTTT; CDR3aa: CASGLGGSGNTIYF
v_gene: TRBV19; abundance: -; j_gene: TRBJ2-3; d_gene: -; CDR3nt: TGTGCCAGTAGTAATAGGAAAGATACGCAGTATTTT; CDR3aa: CASSNRKDTQYF
v_gene: TRBV19; abundance: few; j_gene: TRBJ1-5; d_gene: TRBD1; CDR3nt: TGTGCCAGTAGTCAGGGGGCCGAACAGCCCCAGCATTTT; CDR3aa: CASSQGAEQPQHF
v_gene: TRBV11-2; abundance: -; j_gene: TRBJ1-5; d_gene: -; CDR3nt: TGTGCCAGCAGCTTATTGGAGGCTGGGCCCCAGCATTTT; CDR3aa: CASSLLEAGPQHF
v_gene: TRBV4-1; abundance: once; j_gene: TRBJ2-3; d_gene: -; CDR3nt: TGCGCCAGCAGCCAGGGGCGAGGGCTATCAGATACGCAGTATTTT; CDR3aa: CASSQGRGLSDTQYF
v_gene: TRBV7-9; abundance: -; j_gene: TRBJ2-3; d_gene: -; CDR3nt: TGTGCCAGCAGCCCTGCAGATACGCAGTATTTT; CDR3aa: CASSPADTQYF
v_gene: TRBV28; abundance: -; j_gene: TRBJ2-7; d_gene: -; CDR3nt: TGTGCCAGCAGTACACGACAGGCCTCCTACGAGCAGTACTTC; CDR3aa: CASSTRQASYEQYF
v_gene: TRBV6-1; abundance: -; j_gene: TRBJ1-5; d_gene: -; CDR3nt: TGTGCCAGCAGCACGGGGGACCAGCCCCAGCATTTT; CDR3aa: CASSTGDQPQHF
v_gene: TRBV6-6; abundance: -; j_gene: TRBJ2-7; d_gene: -; CDR3nt: TGTGCCAGCAGTTACTCGATGGGGCGCGAGCAGTACTTC; CDR3aa: CASSYSMGREQYF
v_gene: TRBV28; abundance: few; j_gene: TRBJ2-2; d_gene: -; CDR3nt: TGTGCCAGCAGTCTCGAGGTTCCCGGGGAGCTGTTTTTT; CDR3aa: CASSLEVPGELFF
v_gene: TRBV28; abundance: -; j_gene: TRBJ1-5; d_gene: -; CDR3nt: TGTGCCAGCAGGTTGGGGCATTGGGGCAATCAGCCCCAGCATTTT; CDR3aa: CASRLGHWGNQPQHF
v_gene: TRBV6-5; abundance: -; j_gene: TRBJ1-4; d_gene: -; CDR3nt: TGTGCCACGAGGAGGGTGGATGGTGAAAAACTGTTTTTT; CDR3aa: CATRRVDGEKLFF
v_gene: TRBV5-1; abundance: -; j_gene: TRBJ1-4; d_gene: TRBD1; CDR3nt: TGCGCCAGCAGCCCTCCAGTCGGGACAGGGAATGAAAAACTGTTTTTT; CDR3aa: CASSPPVGTGNEKLFF
v_gene: TRBV30; abundance: -; j_gene: TRBJ2-7; d_gene: TRBD1; CDR3nt: TGTGCCTGGAGTGCGTACAGGGGGCACGAGCAGTACTTC; CDR3aa: CAWSAYRGHEQYF
v_gene: TRBV18; abundance: -; j_gene: TRBJ2-2; d_gene: -; CDR3nt: TGTGCCAGCTCACCGCAGAGAGACACCGGGGAGCTGTTTTTT; CDR3aa: CASSPQRDTGELFF
v_gene: TRBV5-6; abundance: -; j_gene: TRBJ2-4; d_gene: -; CDR3nt: TGTGCCAGCAGCTTGGTAGCCAAAAACATTCAGTACTTC; CDR3aa: CASSLVAKNIQYF
v_gene: TRBV28; abundance: -; j_gene: TRBJ2-7; d_gene: -; CDR3nt: TGTGCCAGCAGTTTAGCCCCCTACGAGCAGTACTTC; CDR3aa: CASSLAPYEQYF
v_gene: TRBV5-1; abundance: -; j_gene: TRBJ1-1; d_gene: -; CDR3nt: TGCGCCAGCCGGACCGAGATGAACACTGAAGCTTTCTTT; CDR3aa: CASRTEMNTEAFF
v_gene: TRBV10-2; abundance: -; j_gene: TRBJ2-5; d_gene: -; CDR3nt: TGCGCCAGCAGTGATTTCTCCTTCCAAGAGACCCAGTACTTC; CDR3aa: CASSDFSFQETQYF
v_gene: TRBV27; abundance: -; j_gene: TRBJ2-2; d_gene: -; CDR3nt: TGTGCCAGCAGTTTGGCGGGCACCGGGGAGCTGTTTTTT; CDR3aa: CASSLAGTGELFF
v_gene: TRBV11-2; abundance: -; j_gene: TRBJ1-2; d_gene: -; CDR3nt: TGTGCCAGCAGCCTAAGAAGTGGGTCTGCGAACTATGGCTACACCTTC; CDR3aa: CASSLRSGSANYGYTF
v_gene: TRBV6-6; abundance: -; j_gene: TRBJ1-5; d_gene: -; CDR3nt: TGTGCCAGCAGCCCAGGAATCTATAGCAATCAGCCCCAGCATTTT; CDR3aa: CASSPGIYSNQPQHF
v_gene: TRBV19; abundance: few; j_gene: TRBJ1-1; d_gene: TRBD1; CDR3nt: TGTGCCACCGGCCGGCGGGACAGGGGGAGCTTGAACACTGAAGCTTTCTTT; CDR3aa: CATGRRDRGSLNTEAFF
v_gene: TRBV7-8; abundance: -; j_gene: TRBJ2-3; d_gene: TRBD2; CDR3nt: TGTGCCAGCAGCTTAGCGAGCGGGAGGGCCCTCTACAGCACAGATACGCAGTATTTT; CDR3aa: CASSLASGRALYSTDTQYF
v_gene: TRBV5-1; abundance: -; j_gene: TRBJ1-5; d_gene: -; CDR3nt: TGCGCCAGCAGCTTGGCGTCGGGCATTGATCAGCCCCAGCATTTT; CDR3aa: CASSLASGIDQPQHF
v_gene: TRBV5-4; abundance: -; j_gene: TRBJ1-1; d_gene: TRBD1; CDR3nt: TGTGCCAGCAGCGTGAGGACAGGGGGTCGAGCTGAAGCTTTCTTT; CDR3aa: CASSVRTGGRAEAFF
v_gene: TRBV5-5; abundance: -; j_gene: TRBJ2-7; d_gene: -; CDR3nt: TGTGCCAGCAGCGCCGTTCCGGGACATTCCTCCTACGAGCAGTACTTC; CDR3aa: CASSAVPGHSSYEQYF
v_gene: TRBV25-1; abundance: -; j_gene: TRBJ2-3; d_gene: -; CDR3nt: TGTGCCAGCCGAAGAACCGGAGGCACAGATACGCAGTATTTT; CDR3aa: CASRRTGGTDTQYF
v_gene: TRBV7-2; abundance: -; j_gene: TRBJ2-3; d_gene: -; CDR3nt: TGTGCCAGCCGTCCTGGGGGGACAGATACGCAGTATTTT; CDR3aa: CASRPGGTDTQYF
v_gene: TRBV7-2; abundance: -; j_gene: TRBJ2-7; d_gene: TRBD2; CDR3nt: TGTGCCAGCACTTTGAGACTAGCGGGGGCCTACGAGCAGTACTTC; CDR3aa: CASTLRLAGAYEQYF
v_gene: TRBV10-3; abundance: -; j_gene: TRBJ2-3; d_gene: TRBD2; CDR3nt: TGTGCCATCAGTGACGCGTCGTTAGCGGGGGGATTCAATATGCAGTATTTT; CDR3aa: CAISDASLAGGFNMQYF
v_gene: TRBV11-2; abundance: once; j_gene: TRBJ2-1; d_gene: TRBD2; CDR3nt: TGTGCCAGCTTGGGGGCGGGAGGGCCCAATGAGCAGTTCTTC; CDR3aa: CASLGAGGPNEQFF